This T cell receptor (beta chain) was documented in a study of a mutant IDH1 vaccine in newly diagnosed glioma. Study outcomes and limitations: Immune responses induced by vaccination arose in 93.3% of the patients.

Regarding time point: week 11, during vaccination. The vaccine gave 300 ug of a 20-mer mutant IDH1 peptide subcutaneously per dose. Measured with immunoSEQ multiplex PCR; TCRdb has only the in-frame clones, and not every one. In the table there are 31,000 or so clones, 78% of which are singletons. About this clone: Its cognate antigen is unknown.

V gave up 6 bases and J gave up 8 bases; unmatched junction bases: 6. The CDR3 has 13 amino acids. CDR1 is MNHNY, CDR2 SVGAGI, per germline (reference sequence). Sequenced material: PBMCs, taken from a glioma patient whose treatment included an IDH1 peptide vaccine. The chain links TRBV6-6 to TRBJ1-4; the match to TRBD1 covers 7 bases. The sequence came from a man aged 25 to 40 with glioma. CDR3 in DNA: TGTGCCAGCAGAGGGACAGTTGGAGAAAAACTGTTTTTT. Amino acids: CASRGTVGEKLFF.